What follows are 15 T cell receptor beta chains derived from one specimen sequenced in a study of blood T cell repertoires in COVID-19. Libraries were prepared by immunoSEQ multiplex PCR; TCRdb keeps only in-frame clonotypes and omits some of them. Among around 56,000 clones, 80% to 95% were seen once, and the ten largest hold about 16%. The sequencing sample was made of peripheral blood. All receptors derive from a man of 80 years or more with acute or convalescent COVID-19.

V gene TRBV7-2 combines with J gene TRBJ2-1; 7 bases are shared with TRBD1. Germline V gene sequence: CDR1 SGHTA, CDR2 FQGNSA. J gave up 4 bases and V 0 bases, and 3 bases lay outside the gene matches. The length of the CDR3 is 15 residues. The CDR3 sequence: CASSLAQGVYNEQFF. CDR3 nucleotides: TGTGCCAGCAGCTTAGCCCAGGGGGTGTACAATGAGCAGTTCTTC.

The V gene is TRBV28, the J gene TRBJ2-5, with TRBD2 as a possible D gene (5 bases). The CDR3 covers 14 residues. The V and J ends lost 7 bases and 3 bases respectively, with 15 bases between them. Germline CDR1 and CDR2: MDHEN and SYDVKM. CDR3 DNA sequence: TGTGCCAGCAACGCCCATACGGGGAAAGAGACCCAGTACTTC. Translated: CASNAHTGKETQYF. Full variable domain (outside the CDR3, taken from reference TRBV28 and TRBJ2-5): DVKVTQSSRYLVKRTGEKVFLECVQDMDHENMFWYRQDPGLGLRLIYFSYDVKMKEKGDIPEGYSVSREKKERFSLILESASTNQTSMYLCASNAHTGKETQYFGPGTRLLVL.

This chain joins TRBV28 and TRBJ2-1, with D possibly TRBD2 on 5 matching bases. From germline, CDR1 is MDHEN and CDR2 SYDVKM. Trimming removed 1 base from V and 15 bases from J, with 16 bases in between. The length of the CDR3 is 13 residues. The CDR3 spells CASSLYTGGSRFF. CDR3 sequence (DNA): TGTGCCAGCAGTTTATACACCGGAGGTTCGAGGTTCTTC.

The chain has TRBV6-6 and TRBJ1-5; D ambiguous. This CDR3 region has 14 residues. Trimming took 6 bases from V and 0 from J, leaving 9 bases between them. The germline V gene has CDR1 MNHNY and CDR2 SVGAGI (reference sequence). The CDR3 region is CASSRPDSNQPQHF. In nucleotides, the CDR3 is TGTGCCAGCAGCCGCCCAGATAGCAATCAGCCCCAGCATTTT.

V and J are TRBV3-1 (or the pseudogene TRBV3-2) and TRBJ2-1; 8 positions agree with TRBD2. Germline-derived CDR1 and CDR2 are LGHDT and YNNKEL (reference sequence). The trim removed 3 bases at V and 1 base at J, leaving 17 bases unmatched. The CDR3 is 20 amino acids. For the CDR3, the DNA is TGTGCCAGCAGCCAGGGGGGTCGCGGGGGGCCCGATAATTCCTACAATGAGCAGTTCTTC. This encodes CASSQGGRGGPDNSYNEQFF.

The V and J genes are TRBV7-2 and TRBJ2-5; maybe TRBD2 (5 bases). The germline V and J ends were trimmed by 5 bases and 1 base, with 11 bases remaining between them. This CDR3 has 14 amino acids. Germline V lookup: CDR1 SGHTA, CDR2 FQGNSA. This chain's CDR3 is CASSLPGSQETQYF. The DNA of the CDR3 is TGTGCCAGCAGCCTGCCGGGATCCCAAGAGACCCAGTACTTC.

V and J are TRBV7-2 and TRBJ2-2; TRBD1 aligns across 8 bases. Per the germline V gene, CDR1 is SGHTA and CDR2 is FQGNSA. The V gene end was trimmed by 1 base and the J gene end by 9 bases; junction bases not matched to a gene: 7. CDR3 size: 15 residues. CDR3 region: CASSLGPRGRRELFF. The DNA for the CDR3 is TGTGCCAGCAGCTTAGGGCCCAGGGGGCGGCGGGAGCTGTTTTTT.

This clone has only a few counts. V is TRBV5-1 and J is TRBJ1-4; no definite D call. CDR3 size: 14 residues. Trimming pared 0 bases from V and 4 bases from J, leaving 7 bases between. Germline CDR1 reads SGHRS; CDR2 reads YFSETQ. In DNA form, the CDR3 reads TGCGCCAGCAGCTTGGAAGGAGTTAATGAAAAACTGTTTTTT. It codes for CASSLEGVNEKLFF.

The V gene is TRBV12-3 or TRBV12-4, the J gene TRBJ1-4; tentatively, D is TRBD1 (5 bases). Trimming shortened V by 0 bases and J by 7 bases, and 6 bases separated the two germline ends. The CDR3 has 13 residues. The CDR3 is CASSLAQGEKLFF. The CDR3 DNA is TGTGCCAGCAGTTTAGCGCAGGGTGAAAAACTGTTTTTT.

V is TRBV7-3 and J is TRBJ2-3; D perhaps matches TRBD1 (6 bases). The CDR3 extends over 16 amino acids. Germline CDR1 is SGHTA and CDR2 is FQGTGA. Trimming took off 2 bases at V and 5 bases at J, with 17 bases between the two ends. The CDR3 sequence is CASSLFGTHRQDTQYF. The CDR3 coding sequence is TGTGCCAGCAGCTTATTTGGGACACATAGACAAGATACGCAGTATTTT.

The rearrangement links TRBV5-6 to TRBJ2-7; 9 nucleotides agree with TRBD1. The CDR3 length is 16 residues. CDR1 and CDR2 from the germline V gene are SGHDT and YYEEEE. The J segment lost 5 bases and the V segment lost 5 bases, leaving 14 bases of the junction unmatched. This chain's CDR3 is CASSYYPGQGVNEQYF. Written as DNA, the CDR3 is TGTGCCAGCAGTTATTATCCGGGACAGGGTGTCAACGAGCAGTACTTC.

The chain has TRBV9 and TRBJ2-1; 9 bases are shared with TRBD2. The V segment lost 3 bases and the J segment 10 bases; nucleotides outside the gene matches: 11. The germline CDR1 and CDR2 sequences are SGDLS and YYNGEE. CDR3 length: 15 amino acids. CDR3: CASSARSGGPGEQFF. The CDR3 bases are TGTGCCAGCAGCGCCCGAAGCGGGGGGCCGGGCGAGCAGTTCTTC.

This clone was seen once. The CDR3 nucleotides are TGTGCCAGCAGCTTAGACCAGAATGAAAAACTGTTTTTT. This codes for CASSLDQNEKLFF. The rearrangement uses TRBV7-2 and TRBJ1-4; no reliable D call. The CDR3 is 13 residues long. The germline CDR1 and CDR2 sequences are SGHTA and FQGNSA. V dropped 1 base and J dropped 5 bases, with 5 bases sitting between them.

This chain connects TRBV5-8 to TRBJ2-5, with D possibly being TRBD2 (6 bases). CDR1 SGHTS and CDR2 YDEGEE come from the germline V gene. The length of the CDR3 is 15 residues. Trimming left V 4 bases short and J 2 bases short, with 15 bases between. The CDR3 sequence: CASSAQGGRQETQYF. The CDR3 nucleotides read TGTGCCAGCAGCGCGCAAGGTGGGAGGCAAGAGACCCAGTACTTC.

The chain recombines TRBV10-3 with TRBJ1-5; D uncertain. CDR3 size: 15 residues. Germline CDR1 reads ENHRY; CDR2 reads SYGVKD. The V and J ends lost 6 bases and 0 bases respectively, with 12 bases between them. This chain's CDR3 is CAISPRAGSNQPQHF. The CDR3 nucleotides read TGTGCCATCAGCCCCCGAGCAGGTAGCAATCAGCCCCAGCATTTT.